Below are 12 T cell receptor beta chains sequenced from a single sample in a study of shared clonotypes between healthy human individuals. Only in-frame clones appear in the TCRdb table, and some are missing; sequencing was by immunoSEQ multiplex PCR. The table records about 2 million clones, 95% of them present only once. Sequencing was carried out using naive CD4+ T cells sorted from blood. Noted subset: CD45RA+ positively selected. These receptors all come from a young man in good health.

The V gene is TRBV29-1, the J gene TRBJ1-6; D is uncertain. CDR3 length equals 14 residues. Between the trimmed V and J ends, which lost 8 bases and 2 bases, there was a span of 13 bases. Germline V gives CDR1 SQVTM, CDR2 ANQGSEA. The DNA for the CDR3 is TGCAGCCCCGTAGCGGGCGCCTATAATTCACCCCTCCACTTT. As protein: CSPVAGAYNSPLHF. The variable domain in full, with the rest retrieved from reference TRBV29-1 and TRBJ1-6, is SAVISQKPSRDICQRGTSLTIQCQVDSQVTMMFWYRQQPGQSLTLIATANQGSEATYESGFVIDKFPISRPNLTFSTLTVSNMSPEDSSIYLCSPVAGAYNSPLHFGNGTRLTVT.

This sequence joins TRBV14 and TRBJ1-2; weak D call: TRBD1 (5 bases). This CDR3 is built from 12 residues. CDR1 SGHDN and CDR2 FVKESK come from the germline V gene. V was trimmed by 0 bases and J by 13 bases, leaving 12 bases between them. The DNA of the CDR3 is TGTGCCAGCAGCCAAGACAGGGCCCGCTTCACCTTC. Its translation: CASSQDRARFTF.

The chain recombines TRBV19 with TRBJ1-1; D is unresolved. CDR3 size: 15 residues. Germline lookup yields CDR1 LNHDA and CDR2 SQIVND (reference sequence). V was clipped by 1 base and J by 0 bases, with 9 bases between them. CDR3 region: CASSIGTLLNTEAFF. In DNA form, the CDR3 reads TGTGCCAGTAGTATAGGAACGCTCCTGAACACTGAAGCTTTCTTT. Drawing the rest from reference TRBV19 and TRBJ1-1, the complete variable domain is DGGITQSPKYLFRKEGQNVTLSCEQNLNHDAMYWYRQDPGQGLRLIYYSQIVNDFQKGDIAEGYSVSREKKESFPLTVTSAQKNPTAFYLCASSIGTLLNTEAFFGQGTRLTVV.

The chain combines TRBV18 with TRBJ2-7; unclear D gene. This CDR3 has 15 residues. Germline values: CDR1 KGHSH, CDR2 LQKENI. V dropped 4 bases and J dropped 0 bases, with 13 bases sitting between them. The DNA for the CDR3 is TGTGCCAGCTCACAGGGTCATGGTGGCTCCTACGAGCAGTACTTC. Translated: CASSQGHGGSYEQYF.

The chain joins TRBV28 to TRBJ1-4; TRBD1 is a possible D gene (5 bases). The CDR3 runs 15 residues. V was shortened by 6 bases and J by 3 bases, with 14 bases between the two germline ends. The germline V gene encodes CDR1 MDHEN and CDR2 SYDVKM. The CDR3 DNA reads TGTGCCAGCAGCCGAGACAGAATTTCTAATGAAAAACTGTTTTTT. Translating it yields CASSRDRISNEKLFF.

Notes on this clone: Within the sample, other DNA sequences also encode this same CDR3. The chain couples TRBV28 to TRBJ1-2; 8 bases map to TRBD1. This CDR3 contains 15 residues. V dropped 1 base and J dropped 1; count of bases not matched to a gene: 2. Germline CDR1 is MDHEN and CDR2 is SYDVKM. The CDR3, as DNA: TGTGCCAGCAGTTTATCCGGACAGGGTAACTATGGCTACACCTTC. Protein: CASSLSGQGNYGYTF.

This clone is a singleton in its sample. This chain links TRBV7-2 with TRBJ1-6; D is uncertain. Germline lookup yields CDR1 SGHTA and CDR2 FQGNSA. The ends were cut back, 4 bases at V and 7 bases at J, with 8 bases in the middle. The CDR3 is 13 amino acids. The CDR3 loop reads CASSSDRNSPLHF. CDR3 bases: TGTGCCAGCAGCTCGGACCGGAATTCACCCCTCCACTTT.

This chain joins TRBV25-1 and TRBJ2-5, with D perhaps matching TRBD2 (5 bases). V was clipped by 5 bases and J by 1 base, with 8 bases between them. Germline CDR1 MGHDK, CDR2 SYGVNS. The CDR3 is made up of 13 amino acids. The CDR3 spells CASSRTSQETQYF. DNA of the CDR3: TGTGCCAGCAGTCGGACTTCCCAAGAGACCCAGTACTTC.

The chain uses TRBV10-1 and TRBJ1-1, with 8 bases lining up with TRBD1. Looked up from germline, CDR1 is WNHNN and CDR2 is SYGVQD (reference sequence). The CDR3 extends over 13 amino acids. J lost 4 bases, V lost 8 bases, and 6 bases had no gene match. CDR3 loop: CASAGQGSTEAFF. DNA of the CDR3: TGCGCCAGCGCCGGACAGGGTAGCACTGAAGCTTTCTTT.

The chain carries TRBV19 and TRBJ2-5; 7 bases align to TRBD2. J lost 5 bases, V lost 4 bases, and 10 bases had no gene match. The CDR3 contains 15 residues. CDR1 is LNHDA and CDR2 is SQIVND in the germline V gene (reference sequence). CDR3 nucleotide sequence: TGTGCCAGTAGTAGCGCGGGAGTAAGTCGGGAGACCCAGTACTTC. It is translated as CASSSAGVSRETQYF.

The gene calls are TRBV5-1 and TRBJ2-3; the D gene could be TRBD1 or TRBD2 (6 bases each). The ends were cut back, 6 bases at V and 0 bases at J, with 17 bases in the middle. Per germline, CDR1 SGHRS and CDR2 YFSETQ. The CDR3 contains 16 residues. CDR3 protein: CASKSLGGSSTDTQYF. Here the CDR3 DNA reads TGCGCCAGCAAATCCCTGGGGGGCTCTAGCACAGATACGCAGTATTTT. The whole variable domain, remainder taken from reference TRBV5-1 and TRBJ2-3, is KAGVTQTPRYLIKTRGQQVTLSCSPISGHRSVSWYQQTPGQGLQFLFEYFSETQRNKGNFPGRFSGRQFSNSRSEMNVSTLELGDSALYLCASKSLGGSSTDTQYFGPGTRLTVL.

Remarks on this clone: Within the sample, other DNA sequences also encode this same CDR3. The chain combines TRBV30 with TRBJ2-3, with D unclear. V shed 4 bases and J shed 2 bases, with 7 bases lying between them. The CDR3 is 12 amino acids. The germline V gene has CDR1 GTSNPN and CDR2 SVGIG (reference sequence). CDR3 nucleotides: TGTGCCTGGACCCGACTCACAGATACGCAGTATTTT. As protein: CAWTRLTDTQYF.